This T cell receptor (beta chain) was captured in a study of blood T cell repertoires in COVID-19. As for the study in general: The United States, Italy and Spain were the sources of the acute and convalescent COVID-19 samples. Nucleic acid was either cDNA or gDNA, and it came from T cells, B-cell-depleted T cells, or PBMCs.

Original processing notes: Counts of nucleated cells, estimated from reference gene primer amplification, were obtained. Profiled with immunoSEQ multiplex PCR; TCRdb holds only in-frame clones, not every one. V and J calls and clone size are copied from that table; D and trimming were computed from the DNA. The data contain 150,000 to 200,000 clones, approximately 87% of them singletons. Germline values: CDR1 SGHTA, CDR2 FQGNSA. V lost 0 bases and J lost 0, with 11 bases in between. This CDR3 region has 17 residues. The clonotype was recovered from an older woman with COVID-19, enrolled during active disease. The specimen was peripheral blood. V and J are TRBV7-2 and TRBJ1-4; tentatively, D is TRBD1 (6 bases). The DNA for the CDR3 is TGTGCCAGCAGCTTAGCTGGGGGCGCGACAACTAATGAAAAACTGTTTTTT. Its translation is CASSLAGGATTNEKLFF. The entire variable domain, with the rest obtained from reference TRBV7-2 and TRBJ1-4, is as follows: GAGVSQSPSNKVTEKGKDVELRCDPISGHTALYWYRQSLGQGLEFLIYFQGNSAPDKSGLPSDRFSAERTGGSVSTLTIQRTQQEDSAVYLCASSLAGGATTNEKLFFGSGTQLSVL.